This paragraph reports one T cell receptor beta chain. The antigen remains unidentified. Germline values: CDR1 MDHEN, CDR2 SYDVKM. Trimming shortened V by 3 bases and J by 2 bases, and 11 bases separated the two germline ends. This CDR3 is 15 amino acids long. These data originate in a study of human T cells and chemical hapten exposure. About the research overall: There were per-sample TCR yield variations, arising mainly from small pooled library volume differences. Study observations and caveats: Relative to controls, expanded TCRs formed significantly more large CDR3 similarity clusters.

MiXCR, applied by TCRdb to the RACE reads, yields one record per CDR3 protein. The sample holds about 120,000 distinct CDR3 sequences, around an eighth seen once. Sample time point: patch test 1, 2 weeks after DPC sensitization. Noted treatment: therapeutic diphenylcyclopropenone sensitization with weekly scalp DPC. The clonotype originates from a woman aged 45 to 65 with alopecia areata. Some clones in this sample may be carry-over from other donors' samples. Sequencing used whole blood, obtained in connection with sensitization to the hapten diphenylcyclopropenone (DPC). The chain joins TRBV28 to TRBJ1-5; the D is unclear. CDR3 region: CASSLRGSGNQPQHF. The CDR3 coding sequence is TGTGCCAGCAGTTTGCGGGGAAGCGGCAATCAGCCCCAGCATTTT.